The present entry profiles one T cell receptor beta chain with its context. Its specificity is unknown. The source of the sample is a study of T cell responses to AZD1222 COVID-19 vaccine. Broader study findings: Along spike, vaccine-associated CD4 TCRs were found throughout, with dominance at 160-218 and 743-854. Donors skewed white British and female; clonal diversity was possibly underestimated. Just a handful of AZD1222 recipients tested seropositive at baseline.

The length of the CDR3 is 15 residues. CDR1 and CDR2 from the germline V gene are SGHRS and YFSETQ. Trimming shortened V by 1 base and J by 3 bases, and 10 bases separated the two germline ends. Generated by immunoSEQ multiplex PCR, the TCRdb table keeps only in-frame clones and is missing some. The sample comprises about 150,000 clones, 70% to 90% of which are singletons, and approximately 2.3% rests with the top ten. The chain recombines TRBV5-1 with TRBJ1-4; D perhaps matches TRBD1 (5 bases). The clonotype originates from an adult in good health. The specimen was peripheral blood, collected on day 0 of AZD1222 vaccination. The CDR3 loop reads CASSLTGGANEKLFF. The CDR3 DNA follows: TGCGCCAGCAGCTTGACGGGGGGAGCTAATGAAAAACTGTTTTTT. Filled out from reference TRBV5-1 and TRBJ1-4, the complete variable domain reads KAGVTQTPRYLIKTRGQQVTLSCSPISGHRSVSWYQQTPGQGLQFLFEYFSETQRNKGNFPGRFSGRQFSNSRSEMNVSTLELGDSALYLCASSLTGGANEKLFFGSGTQLSVL.